The 4 T cell receptor beta chains below were found in one sample sequenced in a study of T cells in localized non-small cell lung cancer. Generated by immunoSEQ multiplex PCR, the TCRdb table keeps only in-frame clones and is missing some. Here the sample spans around 140,000 clones, 70% to 90% being singletons. Material: peripheral blood, obtained before any cancer treatment. The receptors derive from a female donor over 55 with stage I lung adenocarcinoma.

This chain links TRBV19 with TRBJ1-3; D possibly corresponds to TRBD1 (6 bases). Trimming shortened V by 9 bases and J by 0 bases, and 12 bases separated the two germline ends. The CDR3 is made up of 14 amino acids. Germline values: CDR1 LNHDA, CDR2 SQIVND (reference sequence). In DNA, the CDR3 is TGTGCCAGCGGGGGACAACGCTCTGGAAACACCATATATTTT. This gives the protein CASGGQRSGNTIYF.

V and J are TRBV27 and TRBJ2-3; TRBD1 matches 9 bases. Germline loops: CDR1 MNHEY, CDR2 SMNVEV (reference sequence). This CDR3 spans 15 amino acids. V lost 5 bases to trimming and J lost 7 bases; unmatched junction nucleotides: 10. CDR3 in amino acids: CASSLRDRDRNTQYF. The CDR3 DNA reads TGTGCCAGCAGTCTTAGGGACAGGGATAGGAATACGCAGTATTTT.

This rearrangement joins TRBV28 to TRBJ1-2; 10 nucleotides line up with TRBD1. Per the germline V gene, CDR1 is MDHEN and CDR2 is SYDVKM. The CDR3 runs to 13 residues. The V segment lost 6 bases and the J segment 6 bases; nucleotides outside the gene matches: 4. The CDR3 DNA follows: TGTGCCAGCAGGGAGACAGGGGGCGATGGCTACACCTTC. Protein: CASRETGGDGYTF.

In this sample, this clone turned up once. The chain uses TRBV5-1 and TRBJ2-2; D is tentatively TRBD1 or TRBD2 (5 bases each). V was clipped by 4 bases and J by 4 bases, with 14 bases between them. Germline assignment: CDR1 SGHRS and CDR2 YFSETQ. CDR3 length: 15 amino acids. The DNA for the CDR3 is TGCGCCAGCAGCCTTAGGGACCCCGCCACCGGGGAGCTGTTTTTT. Residues: CASSLRDPATGELFF.